This TCR beta chain originates from a study of control samples from healthy donors and cancer patients. Assay: immunoSEQ multiplex PCR; the TCRdb copy retains only in-frame clones and omits some. The sample carries 200,000 or so clones, around 94% recorded once. The CDR3 length is 12 residues. V was pared by 4 bases and J by 6 bases, with 12 bases between. CDR1 and CDR2 from the germline V gene are SQVTM and ANQGSEA. The sequence derives from a man aged 45-65 years in good health. What was sequenced was blood. The chain employs TRBV29-1 and TRBJ1-1; the D gene is possibly TRBD1 (6 bases). CDR3 nucleotide sequence: TGCAGCGTTGGGGAACAGGGCGCTGAAGCTTTCTTT. This sequence encodes CSVGEQGAEAFF.